Reported below is one T cell receptor (beta chain). Antigen specificity is unknown. This specimen belongs to a study of cytomegalovirus exposure and HLA in healthy donors. Broader study findings: For most TCR beta V segments, an earlier analysis put the productive rate at about 87% or about 30% of the time. What a later analysis showed was that several of the most significant clusters appeared linked to common viral pathogens. Some V segments (TRBV6-2 and TRBV6-3 among them) were excluded as indistinguishable.

Losses at the gene ends were 8 bases for V and 6 bases for J; bases not matched to a gene: 10. This CDR3 spans 16 amino acids. Per germline, CDR1 MNHEY and CDR2 SMNVEV (reference sequence). PCR amplification relied on 60 Vbeta primers (plus 13 Jbeta primers). Here immunoSEQ multiplex PCR was the method, and the copy in TCRdb shows in-frame clones only, minus some. The data contain 90,000 or so clones, about 69% of them singletons. The chain recombines TRBV27 with TRBJ2-7; 16 bases match TRBD2. The sequence was obtained from a woman between 18 and 30 years old in good health and CMV-seropositive. Input material: PBMCs. This chain's CDR3 is CASGTSGGAYQGEQYF. CDR3 nucleotide sequence: TGTGCCAGCGGGACTAGCGGGGGGGCCTATCAAGGCGAGCAGTACTTC.